The TCR beta chain described here comes from a study of blood T cell repertoires in COVID-19. Study-level background: Sites in the United States, Italy and Spain provided acute and convalescent COVID-19 samples. Nucleic acid was either cDNA or gDNA, and it came from T cells, B-cell-depleted T cells, or PBMCs.

Patients at the Seattle site were enrolled during active infection and followed longitudinally. Germline assignment: CDR1 MNHEY and CDR2 SVGAGI. The CDR3 totals 15 residues. The V and J ends lost 5 bases and 4 bases respectively, with 15 bases between them. The authors' processing: Amplification from reference gene primers served as the basis for estimated nucleated cell counts. Clones were read by immunoSEQ multiplex PCR, and TCRdb kept only the in-frame ones, dropping some. For V, J and clone size, that table is used; D and trimming come from the DNA. The profile shows 300,000 or so clones, roughly nine tenths of them singletons.

The chain recombines TRBV6-5 with TRBJ1-5, with D unresolved. This TCR was recovered from a woman in her thirties with COVID-19, enrolled during active disease. Sample: peripheral blood. The CDR3 sequence is CASSPRDSVNQPQHF. CDR3 nucleotides: TGTGCCAGCAGTCCAAGGGATAGCGTGAATCAGCCCCAGCATTTT.